Listed below are T cell receptor beta chains from one sample, sequenced in a study of cytomegalovirus exposure and HLA in healthy donors. Only in-frame clones appear in the TCRdb table, and some are missing; sequencing was by immunoSEQ multiplex PCR. The sample records 150,000 to 250,000 clones, approximately 85% being singletons. Sequencing was carried out using PBMCs. The receptors shown here come from a woman aged 45-60 years in good health and CMV-seropositive. Each CDR3 is given with its conserved first and last residue. Fields, in order: D gene, clone size, V gene, J gene, CDR3 protein, CDR3 DNA. A D gene is named only where the DNA matches it firmly. Not every row has a clone size; where given, it reads once, few, many or a size class.

.,.,TRBV6-4,TRBJ2-2,CASSEQYTGELFF,TGTGCCAGCAGTGAACAGTACACCGGGGAGCTGTTTTTT
.,.,TRBV14,TRBJ1-4,CASSQTLGTSGEKLFF,TGTGCCAGCAGCCAAACTTTGGGGACCAGCGGGGAAAAACTGTTTTTT
TRBD1,.,TRBV7-9,TRBJ1-5,CSSSLQGDNQPQHF,TGTTCCAGCAGCTTACAGGGGGACAATCAGCCCCAGCATTTT
.,.,TRBV28,TRBJ2-1,CASGSGIRLGNEQFF,TGTGCCAGCGGATCAGGGATTCGCCTAGGGAATGAGCAGTTCTTC
.,once,TRBV19,TRBJ1-2,CASLGRLGYGYTF,TGTGCCAGTCTTGGGAGGCTCGGCTATGGCTACACCTTC
TRBD1,.,TRBV5-1,TRBJ2-4,CASSIGGDRGKQNSQYF,TGCGCCAGCAGCATAGGGGGGGACAGGGGGAAGCAAAACAGTCAGTACTTC
.,.,TRBV7-6,TRBJ2-7,CATVHGVRTYEQYF,TGTGCCACGGTACACGGGGTACGCACCTACGAGCAGTACTTC
.,.,TRBV19,TRBJ1-5,CASSIGSVIHQPQHF,TGTGCCAGTAGTATAGGGTCGGTCATCCATCAGCCCCAGCATTTT
.,.,TRBV7-9,TRBJ2-1,CASSLRRGPSYNEQFF,TGTGCCAGCAGCTTGAGAAGGGGCCCCTCCTACAATGAGCAGTTCTTC
.,once,TRBV6-5,TRBJ1-2,CASSYSAALGYGYTF,TGTGCCAGCAGTTACTCGGCAGCTCTAGGCTATGGCTACACCTTC
.,.,TRBV7-3,TRBJ2-1,CASSLIGPIGEQFF,TGTGCCAGCAGCTTAATTGGGCCTATAGGTGAGCAGTTCTTC
.,.,TRBV27,TRBJ2-7,CASSARDTSYEQYF,TGTGCCAGCAGTGCCCGGGACACCTCCTACGAGCAGTACTTC
TRBD2,.,TRBV19,TRBJ2-2,CASSISGIRGTGELFF,TGTGCCAGTAGTATCAGCGGGATCCGGGGCACCGGGGAGCTGTTTTTT
.,once,TRBV6-5,TRBJ1-1,CASSYPERGSLRAFF,TGTGCCAGCAGTTACCCGGAAAGGGGTAGCCTGAGAGCTTTCTTT
TRBD2,.,TRBV18,TRBJ2-3,CASSPISGGASDTQYF,TGTGCCAGCTCACCCATTAGCGGGGGGGCTTCAGATACGCAGTATTTT
.,.,TRBV5-1,TRBJ1-3,CASSSTGSGNTIYF,TGCGCCAGCAGCTCAACAGGCTCTGGAAACACCATATATTTT
.,few,TRBV10-3,TRBJ2-7,CAISQTGSYEQYF,TGTGCCATCAGCCAGACAGGCTCCTACGAGCAGTACTTC
TRBD2,.,TRBV5-1,TRBJ2-5,CASRTSGVQETQYF,TGCGCCAGCAGGACTAGCGGGGTGCAAGAGACCCAGTACTTC
TRBD1,.,TRBV2,TRBJ2-7,CASKGTGVNEQYF,TGTGCCAGCAAAGGGACAGGGGTGAACGAGCAGTACTTC
.,.,TRBV15,TRBJ2-7,CATSRVAGGSYEQYF,TGTGCCACCAGCAGAGTGGCAGGTGGGTCCTACGAGCAGTACTTC
.,.,TRBV2,TRBJ2-7,CASSAPTQVNSYEQYF,TGTGCCAGCAGTGCCCCCACGCAGGTTAACTCCTACGAGCAGTACTTC
TRBD2,.,TRBV13,TRBJ2-1,CASSLGLAGGPVLNEQFF,TGTGCCAGCAGCTTAGGCCTAGCGGGGGGCCCTGTGTTGAATGAGCAGTTCTTC
.,few,TRBV7-6,TRBJ2-5,CASSLLPGDKQYF,TGTGCCAGCAGCCTGCTTCCCGGCGACAAGCAGTACTTC
.,.,TRBV28,TRBJ1-1,CASSLSGGAEAFF,TGTGCCAGCAGCCTATCGGGGGGCGCTGAAGCTTTCTTT
.,.,TRBV28,TRBJ1-6,CASSTSRDRSSYNSPLHF,TGTGCCAGCAGTACATCCCGCGACAGGAGCTCCTATAATTCACCCCTCCACTTT
.,.,TRBV18,TRBJ2-2,CASSPQGSTGELFF,TGTGCCAGCTCGCCTCAGGGTAGCACCGGGGAGCTGTTTTTT
TRBD1,.,TRBV7-8,TRBJ1-2,CASSFTDRGSSGYTF,TGTGCCAGCAGTTTTACGGACAGGGGATCCTCTGGCTACACCTTC
.,.,TRBV7-8,TRBJ2-5,CASSLVRGTLETQYF,TGTGCCAGCAGCTTAGTGAGAGGCACGTTAGAGACCCAGTACTTC
.,.,TRBV25-1,TRBJ2-7,CASKGGGPHEQYF,TGTGCCAGCAAGGGTGGCGGGCCCCACGAGCAGTACTTC
TRBD1,.,TRBV28,TRBJ1-2,CASTPGAATGGIYTF,TGTGCCAGCACCCCCGGGGCGGCCACAGGGGGAATCTACACCTTC
.,.,TRBV28,TRBJ2-5,CASNKQSRDQYF,TGTGCCAGCAATAAACAAAGTCGGGACCAGTACTTC
.,few,TRBV10-2,TRBJ1-3,CASSESRGVLSGNTIYF,TGCGCCAGCAGTGAGTCACGGGGAGTTCTTTCCGGAAACACCATATATTTT
TRBD2,.,TRBV27,TRBJ2-1,CASTGLAGVVRFGDEQFF,TGTGCCAGCACCGGACTAGCGGGAGTGGTTAGGTTCGGGGATGAGCAGTTCTTC
TRBD1,.,TRBV7-9,TRBJ1-2,CASSAQGSSYGYTF,TGTGCCAGCAGCGCACAGGGGAGCAGCTATGGCTACACCTTC
.,.,TRBV2,TRBJ1-1,CASSEQGLNTEAFF,TGTGCCAGCAGTGAGCAGGGGCTAAACACTGAAGCTTTCTTT
.,.,TRBV11-2,TRBJ2-1,CASNTEREVFSYNEQFF,TGTGCCAGCAACACTGAGAGAGAGGTTTTCTCCTACAATGAGCAGTTCTTC
TRBD2,.,TRBV5-1,TRBJ2-1,CASRLAGGRNNEQFF,TGCGCCAGCAGGTTAGCGGGAGGGCGGAATAATGAGCAGTTCTTC
TRBD1,.,TRBV29-1,TRBJ1-1,CSVSLDGQGITFF,TGCAGCGTCTCGCTGGACGGACAGGGGATAACTTTCTTT
TRBD1,.,TRBV27,TRBJ1-5,CASIWDSLWVPYSNQPQHF,TGTGCCAGCATCTGGGACAGCTTATGGGTCCCTTATAGCAATCAGCCCCAGCATTTT
TRBD2,.,TRBV28,TRBJ2-3,CARNYSGITDTQYF,TGTGCCAGAAACTATAGCGGGATCACAGATACGCAGTATTTT
.,.,TRBV28,TRBJ1-4,CASSYPGGAEKLFF,TGTGCCAGCAGTTATCCCGGGGGTGCTGAAAAACTGTTTTTT
.,.,TRBV4-1,TRBJ1-1,CASSGSPDTYTDEAFF,TGCGCCAGCAGCGGGAGCCCTGATACGTACACGGATGAAGCTTTCTTT
TRBD1,.,TRBV28,TRBJ1-2,CASTHRGQDYGYTF,TGTGCCAGCACGCACAGGGGGCAAGACTATGGCTACACCTTC
.,.,TRBV2,TRBJ2-7,CASSPPRDFSYEQYF,TGTGCCAGCAGCCCTCCCCGGGACTTTTCCTACGAGCAGTACTTC
.,.,TRBV28,TRBJ1-3,CASRESSGNTIYF,TGTGCCAGCCGGGAGAGCTCTGGAAACACCATATATTTT
TRBD2,.,TRBV7-2,TRBJ2-1,CASRLGLAGGKNEQFF,TGTGCCAGCAGATTGGGACTAGCGGGTGGGAAAAATGAGCAGTTCTTC
.,.,TRBV9,TRBJ1-3,CASSVGTENTIYF,TGTGCCAGCAGCGTAGGGACAGAAAACACCATATATTTT
.,.,TRBV2,TRBJ1-4,CASSEEAGFATNEKLFF,TGTGCCAGCAGTGAGGAAGCAGGGTTTGCAACTAATGAAAAACTGTTTTTT
.,.,TRBV6-5,TRBJ2-5,CASSRQIALETQYF,TGTGCCAGCAGTCGACAAATTGCCTTAGAGACCCAGTACTTC
.,.,TRBV11-2,TRBJ2-1,CASEGEYNEQFF,TGTGCCTCCGAGGGAGAGTACAATGAGCAGTTCTTC
.,.,TRBV5-6,TRBJ1-6,CASSLVNRDDSPLHF,TGTGCCAGCAGCTTGGTAAACAGGGATGATTCACCCCTCCACTTT
.,.,TRBV7-8,TRBJ2-7,CASSRGLSYEQYF,TGTGCCAGCAGCCGGGGGTTATCCTACGAGCAGTACTTC